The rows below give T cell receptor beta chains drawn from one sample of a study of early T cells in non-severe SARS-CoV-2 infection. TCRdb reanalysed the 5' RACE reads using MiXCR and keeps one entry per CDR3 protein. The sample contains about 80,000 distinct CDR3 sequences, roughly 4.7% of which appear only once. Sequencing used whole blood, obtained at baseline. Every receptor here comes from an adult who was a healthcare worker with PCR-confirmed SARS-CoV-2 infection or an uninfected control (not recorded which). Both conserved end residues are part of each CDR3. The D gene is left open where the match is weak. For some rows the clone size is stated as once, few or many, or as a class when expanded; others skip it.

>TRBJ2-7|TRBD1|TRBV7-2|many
CASSQPGQGALYEQYF
TGTGCCAGCAGCCAGCCGGGGCAGGGGGCGTTATACGAGCAGTACTTC
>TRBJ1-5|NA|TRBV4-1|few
CASSQESRQTTNRPQHF
TGCGCCAGCAGCCAAGAATCCCGACAGACCACGAATCGGCCCCAGCATTTT
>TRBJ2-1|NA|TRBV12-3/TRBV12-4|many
CASSLKANNEQFF
TGTGCCAGCAGTTTAAAGGCAAACAATGAGCAGTTCTTC
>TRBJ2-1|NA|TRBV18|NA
CASSQEQGYNEQFF
TGTGCCAGCTCACAGGAACAGGGTTACAATGAGCAGTTCTTC
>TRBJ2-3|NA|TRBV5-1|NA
CASSTRQLSTDTQYF
TGCGCCAGCAGCACGCGACAGCTGAGCACAGATACGCAGTATTTT
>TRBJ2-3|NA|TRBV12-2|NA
CASRYRPLADTQYF
TGTGCAAGTCGCTACCGACCCCTAGCAGATACGCAGTATTTT
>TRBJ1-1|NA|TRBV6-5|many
CASSILGTEAFF
TGTGCCAGCAGCATCCTAGGGACTGAAGCTTTCTTT
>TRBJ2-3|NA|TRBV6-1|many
CASSFGAASTDTQYF
TGTGCCAGCAGTTTTGGGGCAGCTAGCACAGATACGCAGTATTTT
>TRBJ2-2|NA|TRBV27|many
CASTPALNTGELFF
TGTGCCAGCACCCCCGCCTTAAACACCGGGGAGCTGTTTTTT
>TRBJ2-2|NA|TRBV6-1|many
CASSRGRTDTGELFF
TGTGCCAGCAGTCGTGGGAGGACGGACACCGGGGAGCTGTTTTTT
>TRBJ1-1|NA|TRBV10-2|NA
CASSPKEGGNTEAFF
TGCGCCAGCAGTCCAAAAGAGGGGGGGAACACTGAAGCTTTCTTT
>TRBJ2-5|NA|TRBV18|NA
CASSPDRQETQYF
TGTGCCAGCTCACCAGACAGACAAGAGACCCAGTACTTC
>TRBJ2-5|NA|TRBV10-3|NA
CAISEGSGLYQETQYF
TGTGCCATCAGTGAGGGGAGCGGGTTGTACCAAGAGACCCAGTACTTC
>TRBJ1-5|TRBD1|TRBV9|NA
CASGRDRGFNQPQHF
TGTGCCAGCGGTCGTGACAGGGGGTTCAATCAGCCCCAGCATTTT
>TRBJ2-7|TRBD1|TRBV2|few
CASSQDTGGNEQYF
TGTGCCAGCAGTCAGGATACAGGGGGCAACGAGCAGTACTTC
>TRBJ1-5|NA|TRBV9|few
CASSVVQGNQPQHF
TGTGCCAGCAGCGTAGTGCAGGGCAATCAGCCCCAGCATTTT
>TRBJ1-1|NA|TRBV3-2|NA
CASSQYVANTEAFF
TGTGCCAGCAGCCAATATGTGGCGAACACTGAAGCTTTCTTT
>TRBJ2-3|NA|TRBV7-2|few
CASSRRPQAGSLGDTQYF
TGTGCCAGCAGCCGTCGGCCTCAGGCGGGATCCTTGGGAGATACGCAGTATTTT
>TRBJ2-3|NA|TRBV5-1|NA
CASSRGGTDTQYF
TGCGCCAGCAGCAGGGGGGGCACAGATACGCAGTATTTT
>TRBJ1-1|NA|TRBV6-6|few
CASSFPNPGGLEAFF
TGTGCCAGCAGTTTCCCAAACCCTGGGGGTCTCGAAGCTTTCTTT
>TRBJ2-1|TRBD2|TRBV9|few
CASGGGSYNEQFF
TGTGCCAGCGGGGGAGGGTCCTACAATGAGCAGTTCTTC
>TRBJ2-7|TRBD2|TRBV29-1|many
CSVLPSVAGGYEQYF
TGCAGCGTACTCCCGTCGGTAGCGGGAGGGTACGAGCAGTACTTC
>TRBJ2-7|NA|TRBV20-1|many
CSARLQSSYEQYF
TGCAGTGCTAGATTGCAGAGTTCCTACGAGCAGTACTTC
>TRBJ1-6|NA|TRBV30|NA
CAWSAPGRRSSYNSPLHF
TGTGCCTGGAGTGCGCCCGGACGGCGGAGCTCCTATAATTCACCCCTCCACTTT
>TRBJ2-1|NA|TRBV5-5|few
CASSFGVPPQFF
TGTGCCAGCAGCTTTGGGGTTCCACCTCAGTTCTTC
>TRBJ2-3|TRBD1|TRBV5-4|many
CASSHAGQGTDTQYF
TGTGCCAGCAGCCATGCGGGACAGGGCACAGATACGCAGTATTTT
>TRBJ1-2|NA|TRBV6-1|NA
CASSEPGTGYGYTF
TGTGCCAGCAGTGAACCAGGGACTGGCTATGGCTACACCTTC
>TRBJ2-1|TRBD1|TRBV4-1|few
CASSQDVRDRGKNEQFF
TGCGCCAGCAGCCAAGATGTCCGGGACAGGGGAAAAAATGAGCAGTTCTTC
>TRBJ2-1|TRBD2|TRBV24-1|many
CATKGRTSGNKEQFF
TGTGCCACCAAAGGGAGGACTAGCGGGAACAAGGAGCAGTTCTTC
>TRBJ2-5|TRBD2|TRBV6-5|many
CASTDPGTSQETQYF
TGTGCCAGCACCGACCCCGGGACTAGTCAAGAGACCCAGTACTTC
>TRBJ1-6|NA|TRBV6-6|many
CASSSTRSSYNSPLHF
TGTGCCAGCAGTTCGACCCGGAGCTCCTATAATTCACCCCTCCACTTT
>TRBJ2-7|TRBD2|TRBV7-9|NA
CASSSVLADYEQYF
TGTGCCAGCAGCTCTGTACTAGCGGACTACGAGCAGTACTTC
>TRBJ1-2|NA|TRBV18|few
CASSPVDGGDYGYTF
TGTGCCAGCTCACCCGTCGACGGCGGCGACTATGGCTACACCTTC
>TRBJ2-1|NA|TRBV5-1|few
CASTLVEAAYNEQFF
TGCGCCAGCACTCTCGTGGAGGCTGCCTACAATGAGCAGTTCTTC
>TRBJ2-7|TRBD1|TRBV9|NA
CASNSGTGTSYEQYF
TGTGCCAGCAACTCCGGGACAGGGACATCCTACGAGCAGTACTTC
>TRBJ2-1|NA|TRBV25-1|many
CASTPDSKWQGQFF
TGTGCCAGCACCCCTGACTCAAAATGGCAGGGGCAGTTCTTC
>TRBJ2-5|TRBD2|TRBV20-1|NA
CSARAPLGRGTQYF
TGCAGTGCTAGGGCTCCTCTCGGGAGGGGGACCCAGTACTTC
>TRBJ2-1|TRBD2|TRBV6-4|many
CASSETSGNYNEQFF
TGTGCCAGCAGTGAGACTAGCGGTAACTACAATGAGCAGTTCTTC
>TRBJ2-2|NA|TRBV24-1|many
CATSDPRSVTGELFF
TGTGCCACCAGTGATCCCCGGTCCGTCACCGGGGAGCTGTTTTTT
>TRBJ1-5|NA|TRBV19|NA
CASIGDARWQPQHF
TGTGCCAGTATCGGGGACGCACGATGGCAGCCCCAGCATTTT